These 29 T cell receptor beta chains came from one sample sequenced in a study of blood T cell repertoires in COVID-19. Repertoires were generated with immunoSEQ multiplex PCR, while TCRdb's copy carries only in-frame clones and drops some. The sample carries hundreds of thousands of clones, more than 70% recorded once. Sequenced input: peripheral blood. The receptors originated from an elderly woman with COVID-19, enrolled during active disease.

The chain is built from TRBV7-9 and TRBJ1-2; 7 nucleotides align to TRBD1. The CDR3 has 13 residues. Per the germline V gene, CDR1 is SEHNR and CDR2 is FQNEAQ (reference sequence). J gave up 5 bases and V 5 bases, and 5 bases lay outside the gene matches. The CDR3 is CASSEGTVYGYTF. The CDR3 DNA reads as TGTGCCAGCAGCGAAGGGACAGTATATGGCTACACCTTC. Complete variable domain (other parts from reference TRBV7-9 and TRBJ1-2): DTGVSQNPRHKITKRGQNVTFRCDPISEHNRLYWYRQTLGQGPEFLTYFQNEAQLEKSRLLSDRFSAERPKGSFSTLEIQRTEQGDSAMYLCASSEGTVYGYTFGSGTRLTVV.

A few counts support this clone. The chain employs TRBV5-1 and TRBJ1-1; D not certain. Germline CDR1 SGHRS, CDR2 YFSETQ. The CDR3 is 14 residues long. V lost 1 base to trimming and J lost 4 bases, with 11 bases between them. The DNA for the CDR3 is TGCGCCAGCAGCTTGTGGGGAGTTAGCACTGAAGCTTTCTTT. Protein product: CASSLWGVSTEAFF.

This chain links TRBV19 with TRBJ1-5, with D hard to call. This CDR3 spans 15 amino acids. The V gene lost 4 bases and the J gene lost 2 bases, with 12 bases spanning the gap. The germline CDR1 and CDR2 sequences are LNHDA and SQIVND (reference sequence). This CDR3 reads CASSTQVGGNQPQHF. CDR3 DNA: TGTGCCAGTAGTACGCAGGTGGGAGGCAATCAGCCCCAGCATTTT. Supplemented by reference TRBV19 and TRBJ1-5, the full variable domain reads DGGITQSPKYLFRKEGQNVTLSCEQNLNHDAMYWYRQDPGQGLRLIYYSQIVNDFQKGDIAEGYSVSREKKESFPLTVTSAQKNPTAFYLCASSTQVGGNQPQHFGDGTRLSIL.

V and J are TRBV4-1 and TRBJ1-1; D not certain. V shed 0 bases and J shed 6 bases, with 14 bases lying between them. The CDR3 has 15 residues. Germline V gene data show CDR1 as MGHRA and CDR2 as YSYEKL. This CDR3 reads CASSQDRLTGAEAFF. DNA of the CDR3: TGCGCCAGCAGCCAAGATCGGCTGACGGGAGCTGAAGCTTTCTTT.

The rearrangement joins TRBV4-1 to TRBJ1-5; D remains unclear. This CDR3 has 13 residues. V lost 3 bases and J 4 bases, leaving 7 bases between the germline ends. CDR1 MGHRA and CDR2 YSYEKL come from the germline V gene. The CDR3 DNA reads as TGCGCCAGCAGCCACAGAAAGAATCAGCCCCAGCATTTT. Protein: CASSHRKNQPQHF.

The chain combines TRBV7-2 with TRBJ1-1, with D possibly TRBD1 on 6 matching bases. Germline CDR1 SGHTA, CDR2 FQGNSA. Trimming pared 6 bases from V and 0 bases from J, leaving 11 bases between. This CDR3 spans 14 amino acids. The CDR3: CASRGDTLNTEAFF. CDR3 in DNA: TGTGCCAGCAGGGGGGACACATTGAACACTGAAGCTTTCTTT. Full variable domain (remainder filled in from reference TRBV7-2 and TRBJ1-1): GAGVSQSPSNKVTEKGKDVELRCDPISGHTALYWYRQSLGQGLEFLIYFQGNSAPDKSGLPSDRFSAERTGGSVSTLTIQRTQQEDSAVYLCASRGDTLNTEAFFGQGTRLTVV.

This chain links TRBV7-3 with TRBJ2-3; 7 nucleotides align to TRBD2. V shed 5 bases, J shed 0 bases, and the junction held 8 bases outside the gene matches. The germline CDR1 and CDR2 sequences are SGHTA and FQGTGA. CDR3 size: 16 residues. This CDR3 is CASSRRAGSSTDTQYF. In DNA, the CDR3 is TGTGCCAGCAGCCGTAGAGCGGGGTCTAGCACAGATACGCAGTATTTT.

The chain has TRBV4-3 and TRBJ2-1, with TRBD1 matching 11 bases. Germline V lookup: CDR1 LGHNA, CDR2 YSLEER. The CDR3 totals 17 residues. V lost 1 base and J lost 10; bases outside the gene matches: 12. CDR3 loop: CASSQVRGTGGFGEQFF. The CDR3 DNA reads as TGCGCCAGCAGCCAAGTAAGAGGGACAGGGGGTTTTGGCGAGCAGTTCTTC.

The chain links TRBV19 to TRBJ2-1, with 8 bases identical to TRBD2. Germline trimming cut 7 bases from V and 5 bases from J; bases unmatched to any gene: 10. The CDR3 has 15 residues. The germline V gene encodes CDR1 LNHDA and CDR2 SQIVND (reference sequence). DNA for the CDR3: TGTGCCAGTATTGAGGCGAGCGGGGGTAACAATGAGCAGTTCTTC. Translated, it gives CASIEASGGNNEQFF.

Turning to this clone: The same CDR3 can be traced to other DNA sequences in this sample. This sequence joins TRBV18 and TRBJ2-5; D remains unclear. The ends were cut back, 3 bases at V and 2 bases at J, with 4 bases in the middle. Looked up from germline, CDR1 is KGHSH and CDR2 is LQKENI. The CDR3 runs to 12 residues. The CDR3 protein is CASSPRQETQYF. DNA for the CDR3: TGTGCCAGCTCACCGCGGCAAGAGACCCAGTACTTC.

The V call is TRBV11-2, the J call TRBJ2-7; 7 bases are shared with TRBD1. This CDR3 has 15 residues. The V gene end was trimmed by 1 base and the J gene end by 3 bases; junction bases not matched to a gene: 6. Germline V gene data show CDR1 as SGHAT and CDR2 as FQNNGV. The CDR3, as DNA: TGTGCCAGCAGCTTAGTCGGACAGGTCATCTACGAGCAGTACTTC. The encoded protein is CASSLVGQVIYEQYF.

The chain employs TRBV10-3 and TRBJ1-2; TRBD1 matches 9 bases. J gave up 3 bases and V 4 bases, and 3 bases lay outside the gene matches. CDR1 and CDR2 from the germline V gene are ENHRY and SYGVKD. The CDR3 sequence is 14 residues long. CDR3 nucleotide sequence: TGTGCCATCAGTGGACAGGGGGACGACTATGGCTACACCTTC. Translated: CAISGQGDDYGYTF.

The V and J genes are TRBV30 and TRBJ1-2; D gene ambiguous. CDR1 and CDR2 (germline): GTSNPN, SVGIG (reference sequence). CDR3 size: 12 residues. Trimming shortened V by 2 bases and J by 1 base, and 5 bases separated the two germline ends. The CDR3 DNA is TGTGCCTGGAGTACCGGTAACTATGGCTACACCTTC. Amino acid sequence: CAWSTGNYGYTF.

The J gene is TRBJ1-6, the V gene TRBV28, with 8 bases that match TRBD1. CDR1 and CDR2 from the germline V gene are MDHEN and SYDVKM. Unmatched junction bases numbered 9, after V lost 5 bases and J lost 9 bases. CDR3 size: 15 residues. The CDR3 DNA reads TGTGCCAGCAGTCCTGGACAGGGTATGGCTTCACCCCTCCACTTT. It codes for CASSPGQGMASPLHF.

J is TRBJ1-2 and V is TRBV24-1; possible D gene TRBD1, 6 bases. The CDR3 has 13 residues. The V gene lost 6 bases and the J gene lost 1 base, with 8 bases spanning the gap. Germline-derived CDR1 and CDR2 are KGHDR and SFDVKD. This chain's CDR3 is CATSLGGNYGYTF. As DNA, the CDR3 is TGTGCCACCAGTTTAGGGGGTAACTATGGCTACACCTTC.

The rearrangement uses TRBV5-1 and TRBJ1-4, with D tentatively TRBD1 (6 bases). The CDR3 runs 15 residues. Germline V lookup: CDR1 SGHRS, CDR2 YFSETQ. V lost 3 bases and J 2 bases, leaving 11 bases between the germline ends. The CDR3 nucleotides are TGCGCCAGCAGCTCCACAGGGATGACTAATGAAAAACTGTTTTTT. As protein: CASSSTGMTNEKLFF.

The rearrangement links TRBV6-1 to TRBJ1-3; 8 positions match TRBD1. With V trimmed by 4 bases and J by 2 bases, 7 bases remained unmatched. CDR1 and CDR2 from the germline V gene are MNHNS and SASEGT. This CDR3 comprises 16 residues. The CDR3 coding sequence is TGTGCCAGCAGTGGGGGACTGACAGGGGCTGGAAACACCATATATTTT. Protein: CASSGGLTGAGNTIYF.

The J gene is TRBJ1-5, the V gene TRBV10-3, with D perhaps TRBD1 (6 bases). CDR3 length equals 14 residues. With 3 bases removed from V and 3 bases from J, the gap between germline ends came to 9 bases. Looked up from germline, CDR1 is ENHRY and CDR2 is SYGVKD. The CDR3, as DNA: TGTGCCATCAGTGAAGGACAGAACAATCAGCCCCAGCATTTT. Encoded protein: CAISEGQNNQPQHF.

J is TRBJ2-3 and V is TRBV29-1; tentative D call: TRBD1 (6 bases). From germline, CDR1 is SQVTM and CDR2 ANQGSEA. CDR3 length equals 14 residues. The V and J ends lost 4 bases and 4 bases respectively, with 15 bases between them. For the CDR3, the DNA is TGCAGCGTTGTTCGACAGGTGGGGGCAGATACGCAGTATTTT. Translating it yields CSVVRQVGADTQYF.

The chain employs TRBV28 and TRBJ2-3; tentative D call: TRBD1 (5 bases). The length of the CDR3 is 14 residues. V was clipped by 2 bases and J by 5 bases, with 11 bases between them. Germline V gene sequence: CDR1 MDHEN, CDR2 SYDVKM. The CDR3 sequence is CASSLDPGIDTQYF. CDR3 sequence (DNA): TGTGCCAGCAGTTTAGATCCAGGGATAGATACGCAGTATTTT.

This chain links TRBV19 with TRBJ1-2, with 8 bases matching TRBD1. This CDR3 is built from 14 residues. V lost 4 bases to trimming and J lost 4 bases; unmatched junction nucleotides: 5. Germline CDR1 LNHDA, CDR2 SQIVND (reference sequence). CDR3 DNA sequence: TGTGCCAGTAGTAAGACAGGGGTCGCCTATGGCTACACCTTC. This encodes CASSKTGVAYGYTF.

The chain joins TRBV18 to TRBJ2-5; possibly TRBD2 for D (6 bases). Germline loops: CDR1 KGHSH, CDR2 LQKENI. The CDR3 has 18 residues. V was pared by 3 bases and J by 2 bases, with 22 bases between. The CDR3 sequence is CASSPPNPARDSQETQYF. CDR3 bases: TGTGCCAGCTCACCGCCAAACCCTGCCCGGGACTCACAAGAGACCCAGTACTTC.

Comments on this clone: Relative to the germline gene, one junction end is altered; a read error may explain this. The chain has TRBV5-1 and TRBJ1-6; D gene ambiguous. This CDR3 region has 16 residues. Germline values: CDR1 SGHRS, CDR2 YFSETQ. This chain's CDR3 is CASSLAPQVLNSPLRF. CDR3 nucleotides: TGCGCCAGCAGCTTGGCTCCCCAGGTGTTAAATTCACCCCTCCGCTTT.

The rearrangement uses TRBV5-1 and TRBJ2-2; perhaps TRBD1 as D (6 bases). V lost 0 bases to trimming and J lost 4 bases, with 10 bases between them. This CDR3 region has 15 residues. CDR1 and CDR2 (germline): SGHRS, YFSETQ. Here the CDR3 DNA reads TGCGCCAGCAGCTTGGGGGGGCCGCCCACCGGGGAGCTGTTTTTT. Translating gives CASSLGGPPTGELFF. Based on the CDR3 plus reference TRBV5-1 and TRBJ2-2, the full variable domain is KAGVTQTPRYLIKTRGQQVTLSCSPISGHRSVSWYQQTPGQGLQFLFEYFSETQRNKGNFPGRFSGRQFSNSRSEMNVSTLELGDSALYLCASSLGGPPTGELFFGEGSRLTVL.

V and J are TRBV7-2 and TRBJ2-5; a possible D gene is TRBD1 (6 bases). The CDR3 consists of 13 residues. CDR1 is SGHTA, CDR2 FQGNSA, per germline. V lost 1 base, J lost 5 bases, and 8 bases lay in between. Here the CDR3 reads CASSLGGRETQYF. The CDR3, as DNA: TGTGCCAGCAGCTTAGGGGGGCGGGAGACCCAGTACTTC.

This clone has more than one count but fewer than ten. The chain links TRBV12-3 or TRBV12-4 to TRBJ1-1; 10 positions match TRBD1. The CDR3 loop spans 13 amino acids. V was clipped by 5 bases and J by 11 bases; unmatched bases: 8. CDR3 nucleotides: TGTGCCAGCAGTGTCGACAGGGGGCAGGAGGCTTTCTTT. Its translation is CASSVDRGQEAFF.

The sample holds one count of this clone. The rearrangement links TRBV4-1 to TRBJ2-1; 7 nucleotides match TRBD2. The CDR3 covers 15 residues. Per the germline V gene, CDR1 is MGHRA and CDR2 is YSYEKL. With 1 base clipped from V and 8 bases from J, the junction kept 8 bases outside the gene matches. The CDR3 DNA reads TGCGCCAGCAGCCAAGTGGGGCTAGCGGTAGATGAGCAGTTCTTC. This encodes CASSQVGLAVDEQFF.

The genes are TRBV28 and TRBJ1-2; 10 nucleotides agree with TRBD1. Germline assignment: CDR1 MDHEN and CDR2 SYDVKM. V lost 5 bases to trimming and J lost 3 bases; unmatched junction nucleotides: 6. The CDR3 is 15 amino acids. The CDR3 region is CASSPGTGEYYGYTF. As DNA, the CDR3 is TGTGCCAGCAGTCCTGGGACAGGGGAGTACTATGGCTACACCTTC.

The J gene is TRBJ2-1, the V gene TRBV19, with D uncertain. Trimming stripped 4 bases from V and 3 bases from J, with 7 bases between. Germline-derived CDR1 and CDR2 are LNHDA and SQIVND (reference sequence). The CDR3 has 13 residues. This CDR3 is CASSTIVYNEQFF. CDR3 nucleotides: TGTGCCAGTAGTACCATAGTCTACAATGAGCAGTTCTTC.